Below, 12 T cell receptor beta chains from the same sample are listed, as sequenced in a study of T cell responses to AZD1222 COVID-19 vaccine (dated by TCRdb to the early 2020s). The protocol used for the library was the immunoSEQ multiplex PCR assay. In its TCRdb copy, this immuneACCESS table keeps in-frame sequences only and misses some clones. Where compared with another copy, unresolved V genes explain less than half of these, and the others have no known cause. The sample has 150,000 or so clones on record, about 91% of them singletons. The ten largest account for over 1.1% of the sample. What this sample's time point label stands for: baseline before first vaccination. The input for sequencing was peripheral blood, taken on day 0 of AZD1222 vaccination. These receptors were collected from an adult in good health.

The chain couples TRBV5-4 to TRBJ2-5; 9 nucleotides align to TRBD1. The CDR3 runs 15 residues. Trimming took 3 bases from V and 4 from J; bases not matched to a gene: 7. Germline CDR1 is SGHNT and CDR2 is YYREEE (reference sequence). CDR3 region: CASSSGQGLRETQYF. CDR3 bases: TGTGCCAGCAGCTCCGGACAGGGGCTTCGAGAGACCCAGTACTTC.

The chain links TRBV19 to TRBJ2-7, with D perhaps TRBD1 (6 bases). Germline CDR1 and CDR2: LNHDA and SQIVND (reference sequence). The CDR3 loop spans 14 amino acids. Trimming took off 6 bases at V and 7 bases at J, with 19 bases between the two ends. Here the CDR3 DNA reads TGTGCCAGTAGACCGGGACAAGCCGTGAAGGAGCAGTACTTC. Translating gives CASRPGQAVKEQYF.

This clone was recorded only once. The V and J genes are TRBV28 and TRBJ2-7; 11 bases agree with TRBD1. V shed 5 bases and J 6 bases; nucleotides not matched to a gene: 3. CDR3 length: 13 residues. Per the germline V gene, CDR1 is MDHEN and CDR2 is SYDVKM. CDR3 nucleotides: TGTGCCAGCAGTAGGACAGGGGGCGTCGAGCAGTACTTC. Its protein is CASSRTGGVEQYF.

The chain couples TRBV25-1 to TRBJ1-4; 7 nucleotides match TRBD1. The CDR3 sequence is 16 residues long. Germline CDR1 and CDR2: MGHDK and SYGVNS. The V gene end was trimmed by 2 bases and the J gene end by 8 bases; junction bases not matched to a gene: 11. The CDR3 loop reads CASSEPTGALREKLFF. CDR3 in DNA: TGTGCCAGCAGTGAACCCACAGGGGCCCTTAGGGAAAAACTGTTTTTT.

The V call is TRBV19, the J call TRBJ1-5, with D possibly being TRBD1 (6 bases). CDR1 LNHDA and CDR2 SQIVND come from the germline V gene (reference sequence). Deletions cut 2 bases from V and 0 bases from J, with 17 bases between. CDR3 length: 18 amino acids. The CDR3 DNA follows: TGTGCCAGTAGTATATGGGGACACGTAATCATTAGCAATCAGCCCCAGCATTTT. The encoded protein is CASSIWGHVIISNQPQHF.

The rearrangement links TRBV6-2 or TRBV6-3 to TRBJ2-3; D perhaps matches TRBD2 (6 bases). The CDR3 spans 13 residues. Germline V gene data show CDR1 as MNHEY and CDR2 as SVGEGT. Deletions cut 5 bases from V and 8 bases from J, with 14 bases between. The CDR3 loop reads CASSAGLRGTQYF. CDR3 DNA sequence: TGTGCCAGCAGTGCGGGACTTAGGGGTACGCAGTATTTT.

The chain joins TRBV19 to TRBJ1-6; D gene unclear. Germline V gene lookup returns CDR1 LNHDA and CDR2 SQIVND (reference sequence). The CDR3 has 13 residues. The V gene lost 6 bases and the J gene lost 7 bases, with 10 bases spanning the gap. Written as DNA, the CDR3 is TGTGCCAGTAGGGAACGGGAAAATTCACCCCTCCACTTT. Residues: CASRERENSPLHF.

This clone was counted a few times. The rearrangement links TRBV11-1 to TRBJ1-1; D perhaps matches TRBD1 (5 bases). The CDR3 totals 15 residues. Germline V gene data show CDR1 as SGHAT and CDR2 as FQDESV (reference sequence). V was shortened by 4 bases and J by 2 bases, with 14 bases between the two germline ends. CDR3 bases: TGTGCCAGCAGCTGGAGACAGACCAGAAACACTGAAGCTTTCTTT. Amino acid sequence: CASSWRQTRNTEAFF.

The rearrangement uses TRBV19 and TRBJ2-2; TRBD1 matches at 9 bases. The length of the CDR3 is 19 residues. Germline V CDR1 and CDR2: LNHDA, SQIVND (reference sequence). After removal of 3 bases from V and 10 bases from J, the junction contained 21 bases not matched to a gene. For the CDR3, the DNA is TGTGCCAGTAGTATTAAGATTTCTACAGGGGGCGTCCACCCCATGGAGCTGTTTTTT. As protein: CASSIKISTGGVHPMELFF.

The chain employs TRBV5-4 and TRBJ2-7; tentatively, D is TRBD1 (5 bases). The CDR3 loop spans 15 amino acids. Trimming removed 4 bases at V and 1 base at J, with 15 bases between. Germline CDR1 SGHNT, CDR2 YYREEE (reference sequence). The CDR3 region has the DNA TGTGCCAGCAGCCGTCGCGCGACAGAATCCTACGAGCAGTACTTC. This encodes CASSRRATESYEQYF.

The J gene is TRBJ1-2, the V gene TRBV7-2, with no clear D. V lost 5 bases and J 3 bases, leaving 10 bases between the germline ends. The CDR3 totals 13 residues. Germline-derived CDR1 and CDR2 are SGHTA and FQGNSA. The CDR3 region is CASSPQSDYGYTF. In nucleotides, the CDR3 is TGTGCCAGCAGCCCCCAGTCCGACTATGGCTACACCTTC.

The V call is TRBV12-5, the J call TRBJ2-7; 10 nucleotides match TRBD2. Germline V lookup: CDR1 LGHNT, CDR2 FRNRAP. This CDR3 region has 17 residues. V lost 3 bases to trimming and J lost 5 bases; unmatched junction nucleotides: 13. In DNA, the CDR3 is TGTGCTAGTGGTTTCCCCAAATCCGGACTAGCGGAGAACGAGCAGTACTTC. This translates into CASGFPKSGLAENEQYF.